This TCR beta chain was retrieved from a study of OX40 agonist ivuxolimab in advanced cancers. The data were produced by immunoSEQ multiplex PCR, yet TCRdb's version contains in-frame clones alone and is incomplete. The table records more than 65,000 clones, 60% to 80% of them present only once. The CDR3 has 13 residues. Between the trimmed V and J ends, which lost 3 bases and 6 bases, there was a span of 11 bases. Germline V CDR1 and CDR2: LGHNA, YSLEER. The V and J genes are TRBV4-3 and TRBJ1-1; maybe TRBD1 (5 bases). Sample: CD4+ or CD8+ T cells sorted from blood, taken in a trial of the OX40 agonist ivuxolimab. The sequence came from an adult with an advanced solid tumor such as melanoma, head and neck, liver or kidney cancer. Here the CDR3 reads CASSHRAGAEAFF. The CDR3 DNA follows: TGCGCCAGCAGCCATAGGGCGGGGGCTGAAGCTTTCTTT.